This T cell receptor beta chain is drawn from a study of blood T cell repertoires in COVID-19. Study at large: Donors in the United States, Italy and Spain gave samples during acute or convalescent COVID-19. PBMCs, B-cell-depleted T cells, or T cells provided the cDNA or gDNA that made up the material.

Germline loops: CDR1 LGHNT, CDR2 FRNRAP. V lost 7 bases to trimming and J lost 4 bases, with 13 bases between them. There are 13 residues in the CDR3. As handled by the study authors: Reference gene primer amplification gave estimated nucleated cell counts. The protocol was immunoSEQ multiplex PCR, while the TCRdb copy is restricted to in-frame clones and leaves out a portion. The V and J calls and clone size come from that table; D and trimming were worked out from the DNA. The profile covers around 290,000 clones, with roughly 91% appearing a single time and approximately 4.6% taken by the ten largest.

The specimen was peripheral blood. V usage is TRBV12-5 and J usage is TRBJ1-1; D is unresolved. This sequence originates from a man aged 40-55 years with acute or convalescent COVID-19. The CDR3 bases are TGTGCTAGTGTCCTACACCCGGGCACTGAAGCTTTCTTT. Its protein is CASVLHPGTEAFF.